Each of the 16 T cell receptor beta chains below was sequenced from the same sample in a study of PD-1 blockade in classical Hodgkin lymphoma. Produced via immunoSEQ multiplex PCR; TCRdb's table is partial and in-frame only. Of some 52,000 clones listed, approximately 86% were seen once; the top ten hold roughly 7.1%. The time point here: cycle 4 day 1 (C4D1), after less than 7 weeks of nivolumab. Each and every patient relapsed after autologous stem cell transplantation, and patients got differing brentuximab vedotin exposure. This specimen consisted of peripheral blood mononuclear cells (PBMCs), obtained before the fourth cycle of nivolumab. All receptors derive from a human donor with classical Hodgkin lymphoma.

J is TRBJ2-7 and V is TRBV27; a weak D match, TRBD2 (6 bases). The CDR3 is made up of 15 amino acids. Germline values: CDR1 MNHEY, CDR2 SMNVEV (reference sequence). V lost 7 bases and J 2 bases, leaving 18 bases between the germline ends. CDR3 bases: TGTGCCAGCAAGCGCCGGGACTCCGGGGCCTACGAGCAGTACTTC. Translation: CASKRRDSGAYEQYF.

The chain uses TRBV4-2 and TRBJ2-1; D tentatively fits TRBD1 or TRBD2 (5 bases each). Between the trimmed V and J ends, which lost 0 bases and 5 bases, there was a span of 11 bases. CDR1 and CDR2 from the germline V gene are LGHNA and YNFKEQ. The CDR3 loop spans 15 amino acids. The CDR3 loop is CASSQDWDVDNEQFF. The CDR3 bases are TGTGCCAGCAGCCAAGACTGGGACGTAGACAATGAGCAGTTCTTC.

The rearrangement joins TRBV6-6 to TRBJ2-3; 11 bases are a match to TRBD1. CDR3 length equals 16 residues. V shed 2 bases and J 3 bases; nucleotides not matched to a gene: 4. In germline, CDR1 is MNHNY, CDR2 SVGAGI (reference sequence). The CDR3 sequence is CASSYGQGAPTDTQYF. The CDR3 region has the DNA TGTGCCAGCAGTTACGGACAGGGGGCGCCGACAGATACGCAGTATTTT.

CDR3 coding DNA: TGTGCCAGCTCACTAGATCGGACTAGCGGAGATTACGAGCAGTACTTC. Translation gives CASSLDRTSGDYEQYF. The V and J genes are TRBV18 and TRBJ2-7; 10 bases agree with TRBD2. This CDR3 has 16 residues. V shed 4 bases, J shed 4 bases, and the junction held 10 bases outside the gene matches. Germline assignment: CDR1 KGHSH and CDR2 LQKENI.

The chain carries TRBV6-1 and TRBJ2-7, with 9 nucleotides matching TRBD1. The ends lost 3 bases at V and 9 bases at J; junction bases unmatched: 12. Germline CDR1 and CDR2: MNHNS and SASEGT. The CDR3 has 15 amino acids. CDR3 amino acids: CASSDPGQGRLVQYF. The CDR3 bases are TGTGCCAGCAGTGACCCGGGACAGGGTCGATTAGTGCAGTACTTC.

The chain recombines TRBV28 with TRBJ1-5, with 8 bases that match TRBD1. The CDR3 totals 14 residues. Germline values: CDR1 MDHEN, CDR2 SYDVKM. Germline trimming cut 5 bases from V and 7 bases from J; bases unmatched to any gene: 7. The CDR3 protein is CASSPTGVVQPQHF. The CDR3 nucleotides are TGTGCCAGCAGTCCGACAGGGGTGGTCCAGCCCCAGCATTTT.

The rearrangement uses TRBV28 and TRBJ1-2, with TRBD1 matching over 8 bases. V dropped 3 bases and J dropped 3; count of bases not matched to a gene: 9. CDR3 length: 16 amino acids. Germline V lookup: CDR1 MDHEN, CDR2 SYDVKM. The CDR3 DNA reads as TGTGCCAGCAGTTTGGACAGGGAGGTTGTTTACTATGGCTACACCTTC. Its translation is CASSLDREVVYYGYTF.

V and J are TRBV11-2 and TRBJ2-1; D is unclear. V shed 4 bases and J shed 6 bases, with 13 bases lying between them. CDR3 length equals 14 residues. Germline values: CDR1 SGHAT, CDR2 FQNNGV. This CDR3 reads CASSSAVLLNEQFF. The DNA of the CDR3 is TGTGCCAGCAGCTCCGCGGTCCTACTCAATGAGCAGTTCTTC.

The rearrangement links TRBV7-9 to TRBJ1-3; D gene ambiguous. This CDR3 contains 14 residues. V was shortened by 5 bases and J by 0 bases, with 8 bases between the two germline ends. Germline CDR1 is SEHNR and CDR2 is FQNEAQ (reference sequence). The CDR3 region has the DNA TGTGCCAGCAGCGCCCGGACCTCTGGAAACACCATATATTTT. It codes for CASSARTSGNTIYF. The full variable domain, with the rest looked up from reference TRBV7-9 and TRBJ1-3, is DTGVSQNPRHKITKRGQNVTFRCDPISEHNRLYWYRQTLGQGPEFLTYFQNEAQLEKSRLLSDRFSAERPKGSFSTLEIQRTEQGDSAMYLCASSARTSGNTIYFGEGSWLTVV.

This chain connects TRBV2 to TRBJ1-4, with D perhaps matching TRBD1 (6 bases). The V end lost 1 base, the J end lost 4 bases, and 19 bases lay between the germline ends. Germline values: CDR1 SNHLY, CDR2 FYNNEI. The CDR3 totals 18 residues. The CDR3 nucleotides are TGTGCCAGCAGTGAAGTTGCAGGGGATAAATTCGTTAATGAAAAACTGTTTTTT. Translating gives CASSEVAGDKFVNEKLFF.

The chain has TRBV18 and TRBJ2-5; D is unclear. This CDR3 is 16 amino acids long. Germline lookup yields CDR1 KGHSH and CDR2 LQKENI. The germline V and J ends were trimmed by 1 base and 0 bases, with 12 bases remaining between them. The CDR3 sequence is CASSPLGIGYQETQYF. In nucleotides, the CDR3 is TGTGCCAGCTCACCACTCGGAATAGGCTACCAAGAGACCCAGTACTTC. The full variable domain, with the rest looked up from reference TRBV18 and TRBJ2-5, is NAGVMQNPRHLVRRRGQEARLRCSPMKGHSHVYWYRQLPEEGLKFMVYLQKENIIDESGMPKERFSAEFPKEGPSILRIQQVVRGDSAAYFCASSPLGIGYQETQYFGPGTRLLVL.

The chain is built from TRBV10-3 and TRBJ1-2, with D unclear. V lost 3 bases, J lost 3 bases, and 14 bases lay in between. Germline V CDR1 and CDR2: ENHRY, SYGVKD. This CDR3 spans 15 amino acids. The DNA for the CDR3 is TGTGCCATCAGTGATGTAGGTAGTTCACACTATGGCTACACCTTC. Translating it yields CAISDVGSSHYGYTF.

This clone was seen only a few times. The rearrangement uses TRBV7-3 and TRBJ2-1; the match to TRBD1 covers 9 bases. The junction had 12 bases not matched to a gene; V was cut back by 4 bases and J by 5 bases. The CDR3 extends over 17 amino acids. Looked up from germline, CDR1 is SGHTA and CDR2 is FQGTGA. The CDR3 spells CASSSTSWGQGNNEQFF. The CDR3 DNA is TGTGCCAGCAGCTCCACCTCTTGGGGACAGGGAAACAATGAGCAGTTCTTC.

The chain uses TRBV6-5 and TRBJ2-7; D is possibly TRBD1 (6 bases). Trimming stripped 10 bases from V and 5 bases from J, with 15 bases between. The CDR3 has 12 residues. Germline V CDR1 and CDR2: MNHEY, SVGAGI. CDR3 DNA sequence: TGTGCCACCGGGAATACAGGGAACGAGCAGTACTTC. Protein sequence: CATGNTGNEQYF.

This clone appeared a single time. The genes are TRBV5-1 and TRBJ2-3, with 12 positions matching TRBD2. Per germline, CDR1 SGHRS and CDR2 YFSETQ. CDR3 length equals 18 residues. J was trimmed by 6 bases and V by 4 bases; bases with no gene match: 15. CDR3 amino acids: CASSPTTILAGGRDTQYF. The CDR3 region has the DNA TGCGCCAGCAGCCCGACTACAATCCTAGCGGGGGGGCGGGATACGCAGTATTTT.

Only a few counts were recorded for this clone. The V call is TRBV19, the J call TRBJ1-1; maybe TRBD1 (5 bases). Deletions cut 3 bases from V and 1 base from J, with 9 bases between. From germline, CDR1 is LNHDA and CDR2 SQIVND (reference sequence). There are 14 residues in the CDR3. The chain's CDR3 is CASSIRGQNTEAFF. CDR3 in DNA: TGTGCCAGTAGTATCCGAGGACAGAACACTGAAGCTTTCTTT.